The 6 T cell receptor beta chains below were found in one sample sequenced in a study of T cell responses to AZD1222 COVID-19 vaccine. The protocol was immunoSEQ multiplex PCR, while the TCRdb copy is restricted to in-frame clones and leaves out a portion. The sample holds around 160,000 clones, around 89% seen once. The sample here was peripheral blood, taken on day 0 of AZD1222 vaccination. Receptors originate from an adult in good health.

This chain joins TRBV9 and TRBJ1-2; TRBD1 is a possible D gene (5 bases). Germline V gives CDR1 SGDLS, CDR2 YYNGEE. Trimming cost V 3 bases and J 6 bases, with 15 bases left between them. The CDR3 covers 14 residues. DNA of the CDR3: TGTGCCAGCAGCGGCCCCGGGGGGGGAAATGGCTACACCTTC. Protein sequence: CASSGPGGGNGYTF.

V and J are TRBV7-2 and TRBJ2-7; D is undetermined. The germline V gene encodes CDR1 SGHTA and CDR2 FQGNSA. The CDR3 extends over 15 amino acids. Trimming took off 7 bases at V and 0 bases at J, with 16 bases between the two ends. CDR3 region: CASTRSGLFSYEQYF. CDR3 nucleotide sequence: TGTGCCAGCACCCGATCAGGTCTCTTCTCCTACGAGCAGTACTTC.

This chain uses TRBV10-3 with TRBJ1-1, with a weak D call TRBD1 (6 bases). Trimming removed 6 bases from V and 2 bases from J, with 13 bases in between. The CDR3 has 14 amino acids. The germline CDR1 and CDR2 sequences are ENHRY and SYGVKD. The CDR3 is CAIRSGTHNTEAFF. DNA of the CDR3: TGTGCCATCAGATCCGGGACACACAACACTGAAGCTTTCTTT.

This sequence joins TRBV2 and TRBJ2-3; D remains ambiguous. The germline V gene has CDR1 SNHLY and CDR2 FYNNEI. This CDR3 region has 17 residues. Trimming removed 6 bases from V and 0 bases from J, with 19 bases in between. CDR3 residues: CASRGHPTAFSTDTQYF. CDR3 in DNA: TGTGCCAGCAGAGGCCACCCAACCGCGTTTAGCACAGATACGCAGTATTTT. The whole variable domain, remainder taken from reference TRBV2 and TRBJ2-3, is EPEVTQTPSHQVTQMGQEVILRCVPISNHLYFYWYRQILGQKVEFLVSFYNNEISEKSEIFDDQFSVERPDGSNFTLKIRSTKLEDSAMYFCASRGHPTAFSTDTQYFGPGTRLTVL.

The chain combines TRBV19 with TRBJ2-2; unclear D gene. The ends were cut back, 8 bases at V and 10 bases at J, with 8 bases in the middle. The CDR3 is 10 amino acids. Germline CDR1 and CDR2: LNHDA and SQIVND (reference sequence). CDR3 region: CASPQAELFF. CDR3 DNA sequence: TGTGCCAGTCCCCAAGCGGAGCTGTTTTTT. Full variable domain (remainder filled in from reference TRBV19 and TRBJ2-2): DGGITQSPKYLFRKEGQNVTLSCEQNLNHDAMYWYRQDPGQGLRLIYYSQIVNDFQKGDIAEGYSVSREKKESFPLTVTSAQKNPTAFYLCASPQAELFFGEGSRLTVL.

The V gene is TRBV18, the J gene TRBJ2-7, with 11 bases fitting TRBD1. Trimming at V came to 3 bases and at J to 2 bases, leaving 9 bases not matched to a gene. Germline V gene data show CDR1 as KGHSH and CDR2 as LQKENI. This CDR3 has 17 amino acids. Written as DNA, the CDR3 is TGTGCCAGCTCACCGTCAAATCCGGGACAGGGGGCCTACGAGCAGTACTTC. Translation: CASSPSNPGQGAYEQYF.